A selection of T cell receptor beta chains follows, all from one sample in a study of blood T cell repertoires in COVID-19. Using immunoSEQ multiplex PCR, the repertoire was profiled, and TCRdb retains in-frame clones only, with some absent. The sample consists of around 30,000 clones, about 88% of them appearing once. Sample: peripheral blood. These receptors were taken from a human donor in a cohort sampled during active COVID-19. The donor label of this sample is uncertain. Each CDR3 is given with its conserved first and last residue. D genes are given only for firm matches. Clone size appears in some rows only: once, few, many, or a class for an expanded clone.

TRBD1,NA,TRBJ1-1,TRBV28,CASSLNRGGQAFF,TGTGCCAGCAGTTTAAACAGGGGCGGGCAAGCTTTCTTT
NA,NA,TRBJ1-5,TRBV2,CASSEAPAVSNQPQHF,TGTGCCAGCAGTGAAGCGCCTGCAGTTAGCAATCAGCCCCAGCATTTT
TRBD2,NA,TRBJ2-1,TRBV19,CATIRGTSGHNEQFF,TGTGCCACCATAAGGGGAACTAGCGGCCACAATGAGCAGTTCTTC
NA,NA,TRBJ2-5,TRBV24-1,CATSDGSSKETQYF,TGTGCCACCAGTGACGGGAGTTCAAAAGAGACCCAGTACTTC
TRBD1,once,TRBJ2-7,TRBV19,CASSSRGQTYEQYF,TGTGCCAGTAGTAGTAGGGGACAGACCTACGAGCAGTACTTC
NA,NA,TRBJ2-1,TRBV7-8,CASSLALGGTYNEQFF,TGTGCCAGCAGCTTAGCGCTGGGGGGAACCTACAATGAGCAGTTCTTC
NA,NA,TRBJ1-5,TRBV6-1,CASSEAFREDQPQHF,TGTGCCAGCAGTGAAGCTTTCAGGGAGGATCAGCCCCAGCATTTT
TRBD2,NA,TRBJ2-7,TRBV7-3,CASSLRPGTSIYEQYF,TGTGCCAGCAGCTTAAGACCCGGGACTAGCATTTACGAGCAGTACTTC
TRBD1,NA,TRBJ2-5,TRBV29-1,CSIDRARETQYF,TGCAGCATAGACAGGGCCAGGGAGACCCAGTACTTC
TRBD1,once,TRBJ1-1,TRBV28,CASRMTGQGKTEAFF,TGTGCCAGCAGGATGACGGGACAGGGTAAAACTGAAGCTTTCTTT
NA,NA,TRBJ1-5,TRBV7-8,CASSNNGNQPQHF,TGTGCCAGCAGCAATAATGGCAATCAGCCCCAGCATTTT
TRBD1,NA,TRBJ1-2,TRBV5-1,CASSFQGQGHYGYTF,TGCGCCAGCAGCTTCCAGGGACAGGGACACTATGGCTACACCTTC
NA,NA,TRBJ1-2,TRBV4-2,CASSQQGNYGYTF,TGTGCCAGCAGCCAACAGGGGAACTATGGCTACACCTTC